This T cell receptor beta chain is drawn from a study of regulatory T cells in long-lasting Graves disease. Time point here: newly diagnosed GD, antithyroid drugs for less than 3 months. RNA from PBMCs was the source of the TCR library. Collection of peripheral blood (about 8.8 milliliters) was done using EDTA tubes. Note on this clonotype: Its antigen is undetermined.

Researchers made TCR beta libraries by using iRepertoire HTBI primers and running Arm-PCR on CDR3 regions. TCRdb ran MiXCR on the multiplex PCR reads and lists one entry per CDR3 protein. The sample carries roughly 520,000 distinct CDR3 sequences, about 12% recorded once. Study observations and caveats: Since the sample size was small, accuracy may have been reduced.

Germline V gives CDR1 MDHEN, CDR2 SYDVKM. Losses at the gene ends were 0 bases for V and 9 bases for J; bases not matched to a gene: 17. The CDR3 has 18 residues. A further study also used this sample, focusing on T cells in Graves' hyperthyroidism and ophthalmopathy. Turning to that study: Primed by the HTBI set, a first-round RT-PCR was run on the TCR CDR3. Expanded thyroid clonotypes (above 0.001) were mostly also found in blood.

The sample was peripheral blood mononuclear cells (PBMCs), taken at new diagnosis, from a patient treated with antithyroid drugs. This chain uses TRBV28 with TRBJ2-1; 7 bases are shared with TRBD2. The TCR sequence derives from a woman in her twenties or thirties with Graves disease. The CDR3 coding sequence is TGTGCCAGCAGTTTATGGGGGATCTCTAGCGGAACTCCGGCTGAGCAGTTCTTC. It specifies CASSLWGISSGTPAEQFF.